This TCR beta chain originates from a study of resident and recirculating memory T cells in vitiligo. TCRdb's table, derived via immunoSEQ multiplex PCR, lists solely in-frame clones and lacks some. The data contain 65,000 to 80,000 clones, 92% of them seen just once; the ten biggest clones take up roughly 5%. No patient showed confetti depigmentation, a clinical sign of active disease. From germline, CDR1 is ENHRY and CDR2 SYGVKD. The ends were cut back, 6 bases at V and 1 base at J, with 21 bases in the middle. There are 17 residues in the CDR3. The V and J genes are TRBV10-3 and TRBJ1-2, with D possibly matching TRBD1 (6 bases). The clonotype was recovered from a male donor with vitiligo. The sample comprised blood. The CDR3 sequence: CAISRGGQGSINYGYTF. CDR3 nucleotides: TGTGCCATCAGCCGCGGGGGGCAGGGCAGTATTAACTATGGCTACACCTTC.